This record looks at one T cell receptor beta chain sequence and its context. Its target is unknown. TCRdb's copy holds only in-frame clones and misses some; the assay was immunoSEQ multiplex PCR. The data show tens of thousands of clones, 88% seen once. Any history of autoimmune disease or systemic immunosuppression disqualified patients. This entry belongs to a study of OX40 agonist ivuxolimab in advanced cancers. At the level of the study: It was ivuxolimab, an agonistic anti-OX40 (CD134) antibody, that patients were treated with. It was permissible to have had prior anti-PD-1, anti-PD-L1 or anti-CTLA-4 therapy, and more than 30% had some.

The ends lost 4 bases at V and 1 base at J; junction bases unmatched: 1. The CDR3 totals 14 residues. Germline CDR1 reads MGHRA; CDR2 reads YSYEKL. Study-level findings and limits: At 0.1 to 3.0 mg/kg, clonal expansion of CD4+ and CD8+ blood T cells had occurred by week 6.

This chain uses TRBV4-1 with TRBJ2-5; 9 bases map to TRBD1. This sequence originates from an adult with an advanced solid tumor such as melanoma, head and neck, liver or kidney cancer. Specimen: CD4+ or CD8+ T cells sorted from blood, collected in a trial of the OX40 agonist ivuxolimab. The CDR3 bases are TGCGCCAGCAGCCGGGACAGGGTCCAAGAGACCCAGTACTTC. Protein: CASSRDRVQETQYF.